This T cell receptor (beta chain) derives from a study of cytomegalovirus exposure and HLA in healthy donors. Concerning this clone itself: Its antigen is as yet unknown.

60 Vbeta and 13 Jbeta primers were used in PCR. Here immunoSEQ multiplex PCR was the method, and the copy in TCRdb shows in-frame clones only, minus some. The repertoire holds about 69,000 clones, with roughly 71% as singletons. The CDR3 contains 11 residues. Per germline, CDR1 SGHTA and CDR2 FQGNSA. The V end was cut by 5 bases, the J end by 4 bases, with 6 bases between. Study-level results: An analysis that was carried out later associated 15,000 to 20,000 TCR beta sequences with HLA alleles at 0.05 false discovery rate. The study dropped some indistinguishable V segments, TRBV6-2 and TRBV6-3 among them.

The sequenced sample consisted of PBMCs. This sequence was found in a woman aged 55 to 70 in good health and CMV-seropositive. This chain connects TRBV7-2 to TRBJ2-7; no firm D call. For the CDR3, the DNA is TGTGCCAGCAGCACCCTATACGAGCAGTACTTC. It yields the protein CASSTLYEQYF.